This T cell receptor (beta chain) was retrieved from a study of control samples from healthy donors and cancer patients (dated by TCRdb to the early 2020s). Libraries were prepared through the immunoSEQ multiplex PCR assay. TCRdb took this table from immuneACCESS and kept in-frame rearrangements with V and J called. Such tables lack part of the clones; where checked against another copy, unresolved V genes explain under half of the gap, and the rest is unexplained. Here the sample has 170,000 or so clones; approximately 92% occur a single time. Almost 1.5% of the sample is in the top ten clones. V is clipped by 7 bases and J by 8 bases, and the sequence between their germline boundaries is 14 bases long. CDR1 and CDR2 are drawn from the germline V gene: MNHEY, SVGAGI. Including cysteine and phenylalanine, the CDR3 has 12 amino acids. The only DNA kept is the CDR3, 36 bases in frame from the first base.

As to this clone: It lacks a known antigen. No base qualities exist here, and no much larger clone lies one base off it.

Recombination linked TRBV6-5 to TRBJ1-2; the D gene is perhaps TRBD1, on 6 matching bases. Sequencing input: blood. This receptor was taken from a man aged 18 to 30 in good health. The DNA is TGTGCCAGCACCGGGACACGTGGGGGCTACACCTTC. This sequence encodes CASTGTRGGYTF.